The entry below describes one TCR beta chain. Its antigen is as yet unknown. This CDR3 contains 13 residues. Germline V CDR1 and CDR2: GTSNPN, SVGIG (reference sequence). Trimming took off 1 base at V and 4 bases at J, with 8 bases between the two ends. Libraries were prepared by immunoSEQ multiplex PCR; TCRdb keeps only in-frame clonotypes and omits some of them. The sample includes around 15,000 clones, 80% of them seen just once. This sample is part of a study of tumor-infiltrating lymphocytes in localized non-small cell lung cancer. Whole-study findings and limits: TCRbeta sequencing showed higher T cell infiltration in tumors than uninvolved lung.

The receptor comes from a human donor with non-small cell lung cancer. The sequenced material came from uninvolved lung tissue not adjacent to the tumor. The chain has TRBV30 and TRBJ1-5; unclear D gene. This CDR3 reads CAWSAISNQPQHF. CDR3 DNA: TGTGCCTGGAGTGCAATATCAAATCAGCCCCAGCATTTT.